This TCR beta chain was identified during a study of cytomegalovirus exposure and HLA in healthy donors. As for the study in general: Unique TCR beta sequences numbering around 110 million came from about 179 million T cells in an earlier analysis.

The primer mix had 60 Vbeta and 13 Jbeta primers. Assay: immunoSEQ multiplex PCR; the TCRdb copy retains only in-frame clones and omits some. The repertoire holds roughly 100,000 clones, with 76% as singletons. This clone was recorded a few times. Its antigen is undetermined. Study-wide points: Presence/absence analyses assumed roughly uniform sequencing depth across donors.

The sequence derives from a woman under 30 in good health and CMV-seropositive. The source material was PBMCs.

CDR3 sequence reads: CASSSQGQWAKNIQYF. The DNA of the CDR3 is TGTGCCAGCAGCTCACAGGGTCAATGGGCCAAAAACATTCAGTACTTC. This chain uses TRBV7-9 with TRBJ2-4; D may be TRBD1 (6 bases). V lost 4 bases and J 1 base, leaving 14 bases between the germline ends. The CDR3 sequence is 16 residues long. Germline CDR1 reads SEHNR; CDR2 reads FQNEAQ (reference sequence).